Listed below are T cell receptor beta chains from one sample, sequenced in a study of Ad26.COV2.S vaccination and SARS-CoV-2 variants. The protocol was immunoSEQ multiplex PCR, while the TCRdb copy is restricted to in-frame clones and leaves out a portion. The table has around 350,000 clones, 80% to 90% seen once. The sequencing used peripheral blood, collected in a trial of Ad26.COV2.S vaccine versus placebo. The receptor set was obtained from a person between 18 and 65 years old who received the Ad26.COV2.S COVID-19 vaccine or a placebo. The conserved cysteine and the conserved F or W are not part of the CDR3 here. Each record gives: D gene, clone size, V gene, CDR3 protein. The D gene is left open where the match is weak. Only some rows state a clone size, as once, few, many or a class for expanded clones.

NA,NA,TRBV7-7,ASSLMAGVNNEQF
NA,NA,TRBV7-9,ASSSQGGSSYEQY
TRBD1,once,TRBV28,ASSFMGQGPYEQY
TRBD2,NA,TRBV20-1,SASRSSGRSYEQY
TRBD1,NA,TRBV29-1,SVDTGQHYEQY
TRBD1,NA,TRBV29-1,SVEGGQGSYEQY
NA,NA,TRBV18,ASSPLGERPQH
TRBD1,NA,TRBV2,ATSLGQNNEKLF
NA,NA,TRBV21-1,ASSPGAWGSGNTIY
NA,NA,TRBV14,ASSRGYNEQF
NA,NA,TRBV5-1,ASSSTVQETQY
TRBD2,NA,TRBV2,ASSVRTSGSGVGTDTQY
NA,many,TRBV12-5,ASGLRNRPTEAF
TRBD1,NA,TRBV6-2/TRBV6-3,ASSYSSKARTGNYGYT
NA,NA,TRBV5-5,ASSSLLTPTGPQH
NA,NA,TRBV30,AWNGAYQETQY
NA,NA,TRBV9,ASSVGQATNEKLF
NA,NA,TRBV18,ASSPRGQNTEAF
TRBD1,NA,TRBV5-1,ASSQASPPGQYNEQF
TRBD1,NA,TRBV13,ASSLEGRGRSGYGYT
TRBD2,NA,TRBV19,ASSIDVSSGGENTGELF
NA,NA,TRBV20-1,SASGGAHLKEKLF
TRBD2,NA,TRBV6-2/TRBV6-3,ASSSGGGIQY
NA,NA,TRBV7-9,ASSHDGGTEAF
TRBD1,NA,TRBV25-1,ASSGDRGTNEKLF
NA,NA,TRBV18,ASSPNQGADEQY
NA,once,TRBV27,ASSGAYEQY
NA,NA,TRBV10-2,ASSGVYEQY
TRBD1,NA,TRBV6-5,ASSQDRADGYT
NA,once,TRBV20-1,SAREDSEQY
TRBD1,NA,TRBV5-1,ASSLRGPDYGYT
TRBD1,NA,TRBV2,ASSGAQGVSYEQY
NA,NA,TRBV2,ASSNNNSPLH
TRBD1,NA,TRBV7-2,ASSLGQGAHEQY
NA,NA,TRBV28,ASSLGGGANVLT
TRBD1,NA,TRBV5-6,ASSLNGQGQQTQY
NA,NA,TRBV24-1,ATSDSGYNEQF